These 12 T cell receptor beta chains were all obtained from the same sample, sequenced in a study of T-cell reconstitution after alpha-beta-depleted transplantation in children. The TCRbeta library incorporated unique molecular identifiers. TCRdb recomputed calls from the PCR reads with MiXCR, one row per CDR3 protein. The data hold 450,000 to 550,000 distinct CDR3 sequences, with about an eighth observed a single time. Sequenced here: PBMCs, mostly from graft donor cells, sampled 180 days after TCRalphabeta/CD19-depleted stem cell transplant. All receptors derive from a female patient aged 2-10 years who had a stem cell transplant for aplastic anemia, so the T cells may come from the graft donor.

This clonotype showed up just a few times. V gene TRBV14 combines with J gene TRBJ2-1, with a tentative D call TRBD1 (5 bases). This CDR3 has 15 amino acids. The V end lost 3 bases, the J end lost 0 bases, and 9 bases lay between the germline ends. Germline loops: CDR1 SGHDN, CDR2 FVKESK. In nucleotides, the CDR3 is TGTGCCAGCAGCCACCACAGGAGCTCCTACAATGAGCAGTTCTTC. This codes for CASSHHRSSYNEQFF.

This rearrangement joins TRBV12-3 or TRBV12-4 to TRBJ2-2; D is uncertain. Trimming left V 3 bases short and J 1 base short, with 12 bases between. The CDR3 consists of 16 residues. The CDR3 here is CASSLARAENTGELFF. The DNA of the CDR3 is TGTGCCAGCAGTTTGGCTAGGGCGGAGAACACCGGGGAGCTGTTTTTT.

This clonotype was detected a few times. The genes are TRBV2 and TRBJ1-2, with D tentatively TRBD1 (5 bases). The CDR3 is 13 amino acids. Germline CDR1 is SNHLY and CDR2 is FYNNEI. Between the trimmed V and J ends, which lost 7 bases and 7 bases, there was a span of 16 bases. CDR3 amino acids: CASTPTGDRGYTF. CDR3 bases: TGTGCCAGCACCCCCACGGGGGATCGTGGCTACACCTTC.

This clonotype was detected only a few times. The CDR3 protein is CASSSGGRGGYTF. For the CDR3, the DNA is TGTGCCAGCAGTTCGGGGGGGCGAGGAGGCTACACCTTC. The chain couples TRBV27 to TRBJ1-2, with D perhaps TRBD1 (6 bases). Germline V CDR1 and CDR2: MNHEY, SMNVEV (reference sequence). Trimming shortened V by 4 bases and J by 8 bases, and 14 bases separated the two germline ends. CDR3 length equals 13 residues.

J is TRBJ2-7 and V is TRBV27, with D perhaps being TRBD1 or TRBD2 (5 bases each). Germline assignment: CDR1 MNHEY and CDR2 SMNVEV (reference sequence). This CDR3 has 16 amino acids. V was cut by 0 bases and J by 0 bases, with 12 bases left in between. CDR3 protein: CASSLSGDPYSYEQYF. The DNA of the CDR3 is TGTGCCAGCAGTTTATCGGGGGACCCCTACTCCTACGAGCAGTACTTC.

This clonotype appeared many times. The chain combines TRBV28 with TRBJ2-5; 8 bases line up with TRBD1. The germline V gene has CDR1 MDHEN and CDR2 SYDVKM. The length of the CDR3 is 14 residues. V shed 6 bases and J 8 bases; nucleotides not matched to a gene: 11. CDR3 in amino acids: CASSIHRGVRTQYF. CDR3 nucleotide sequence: TGTGCCAGCAGCATTCACAGGGGGGTTCGCACCCAGTACTTC.

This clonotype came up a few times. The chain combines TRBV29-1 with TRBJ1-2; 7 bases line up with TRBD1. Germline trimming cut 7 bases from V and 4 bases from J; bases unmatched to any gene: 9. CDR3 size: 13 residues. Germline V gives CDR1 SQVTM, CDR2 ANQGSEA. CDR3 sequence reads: CSARGQAGYGYTF. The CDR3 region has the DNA TGCAGCGCTAGAGGACAGGCAGGCTATGGCTACACCTTC.

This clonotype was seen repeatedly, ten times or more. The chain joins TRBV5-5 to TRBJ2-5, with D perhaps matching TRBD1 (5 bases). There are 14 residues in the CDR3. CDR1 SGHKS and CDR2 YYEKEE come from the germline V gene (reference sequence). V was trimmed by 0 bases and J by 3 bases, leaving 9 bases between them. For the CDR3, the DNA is TGTGCCAGCAGCTTGGACAGGCTCGAAGAGACCCAGTACTTC. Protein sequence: CASSLDRLEETQYF.

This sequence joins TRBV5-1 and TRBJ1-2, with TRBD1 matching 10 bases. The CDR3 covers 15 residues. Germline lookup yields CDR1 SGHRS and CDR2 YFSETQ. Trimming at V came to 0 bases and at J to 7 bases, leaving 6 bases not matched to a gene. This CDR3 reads CASSLEPGQGTGYTF. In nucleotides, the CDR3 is TGCGCCAGCAGCTTGGAGCCGGGACAGGGGACTGGCTACACCTTC.

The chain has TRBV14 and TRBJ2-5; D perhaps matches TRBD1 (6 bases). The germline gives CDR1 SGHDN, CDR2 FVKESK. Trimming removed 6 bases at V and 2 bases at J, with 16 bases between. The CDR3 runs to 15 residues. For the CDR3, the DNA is TGTGCCAGCAGTTTCGGACAGACTTCACAAGAGACCCAGTACTTC. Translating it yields CASSFGQTSQETQYF. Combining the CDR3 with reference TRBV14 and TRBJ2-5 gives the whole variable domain EAGVTQFPSHSVIEKGQTVTLRCDPISGHDNLYWYRRVMGKEIKFLLHFVKESKQDESGMPNNRFLAERTGGTYSTLKVQPAELEDSGVYFCASSFGQTSQETQYFGPGTRLLVL.

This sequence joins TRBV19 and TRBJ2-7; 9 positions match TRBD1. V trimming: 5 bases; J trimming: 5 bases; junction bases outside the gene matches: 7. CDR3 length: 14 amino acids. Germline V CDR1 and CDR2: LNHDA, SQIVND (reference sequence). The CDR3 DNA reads TGTGCCAGTAGTGGGACAGGGCCTTGGGACGAGCAGTACTTC. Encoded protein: CASSGTGPWDEQYF. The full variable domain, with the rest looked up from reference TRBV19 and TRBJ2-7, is DGGITQSPKYLFRKEGQNVTLSCEQNLNHDAMYWYRQDPGQGLRLIYYSQIVNDFQKGDIAEGYSVSREKKESFPLTVTSAQKNPTAFYLCASSGTGPWDEQYFGPGTRLTVT.

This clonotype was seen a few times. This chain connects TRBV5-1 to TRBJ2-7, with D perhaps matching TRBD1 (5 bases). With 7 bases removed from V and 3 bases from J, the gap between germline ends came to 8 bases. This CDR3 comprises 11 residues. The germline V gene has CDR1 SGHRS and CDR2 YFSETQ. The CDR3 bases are TGCGCCAGCGGGGCGGACTACGAGCAGTACTTC. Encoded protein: CASGADYEQYF.